The clone carrying this T cell receptor (beta chain) was detected only once. At one end, the junction sequence differs from germline, possibly due to a read error. The data are from a study of early T cells in non-severe SARS-CoV-2 infection. Attached unique molecular identifiers marked individual cDNA molecules. TCRdb re-derived calls from the 5' RACE reads in MiXCR, one entry per CDR3 protein. The table shows some 49,000 distinct CDR3 sequences, with over 7% occurring only once. Looked up from germline, CDR1 is LGHNA and CDR2 is YNFKEQ. CDR3 length: 16 amino acids. The TCR comes from an adult who was a healthcare worker with PCR-confirmed SARS-CoV-2 infection or an uninfected control (not recorded which). The chain recombines TRBV4-2 with TRBJ2-2; 7 nucleotides agree with TRBD2. The sequenced material came from whole blood. The CDR3 protein is CASSQRGRANTGELLF. Written as DNA, the CDR3 is TGTGCCAGCAGCCAAAGAGGGAGGGCGAACACCGGGGAGCTGCTTTTT.